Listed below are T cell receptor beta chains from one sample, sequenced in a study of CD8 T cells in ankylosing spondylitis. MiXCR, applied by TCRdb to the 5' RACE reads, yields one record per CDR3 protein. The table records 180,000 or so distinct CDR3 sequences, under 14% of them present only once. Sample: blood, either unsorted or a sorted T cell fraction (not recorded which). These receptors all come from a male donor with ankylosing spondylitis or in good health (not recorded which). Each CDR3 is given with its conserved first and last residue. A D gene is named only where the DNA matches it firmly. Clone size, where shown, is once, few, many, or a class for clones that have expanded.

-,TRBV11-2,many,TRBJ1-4,CASSPQLGNEKLFF,TGTGCCAGCAGCCCCCAATTGGGAAATGAAAAACTGTTTTTT
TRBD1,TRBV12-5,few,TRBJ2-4,CASARDSGRIQYF,TGTGCTAGTGCCCGGGACAGTGGACGGATTCAGTACTTC
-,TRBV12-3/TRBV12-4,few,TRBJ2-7,CASSFAPIAYEQYF,TGTGCCAGCAGTTTCGCACCCATCGCCTACGAGCAGTACTTC
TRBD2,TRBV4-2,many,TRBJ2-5,CASSQDLLAGEETQYF,TGTGCCAGCAGCCAAGATCTCCTAGCGGGAGAAGAGACCCAGTACTTC
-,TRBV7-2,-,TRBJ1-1,CASSPSGKLNTEAFF,TGTGCCAGCAGCCCCTCGGGCAAACTGAACACTGAAGCTTTCTTT
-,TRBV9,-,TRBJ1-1,CASNPYRDTVTEAFF,TGTGCCAGCAACCCATACAGGGATACAGTCACTGAAGCTTTCTTT
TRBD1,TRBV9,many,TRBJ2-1,CASSVLGQFDNEQFF,TGTGCCAGCAGCGTTTTGGGACAGTTCGACAATGAGCAGTTCTTC
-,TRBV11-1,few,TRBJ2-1,CASSLYGGPSYNEQFF,TGTGCCAGCAGCTTATATGGCGGGCCCTCCTACAATGAGCAGTTCTTC
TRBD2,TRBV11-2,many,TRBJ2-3,CASSLQLAGTDTQYF,TGTGCCAGCAGCCTTCAACTAGCGGGCACAGATACGCAGTATTTT
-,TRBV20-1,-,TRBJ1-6,CSAGARGAVNSPLHF,TGCAGTGCTGGAGCTAGAGGAGCGGTCAATTCACCCCTCCACTTT
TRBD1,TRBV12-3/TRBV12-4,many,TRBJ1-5,CASSGTGGNQPQHF,TGTGCCAGCAGTGGGACAGGGGGCAATCAGCCCCAGCATTTT
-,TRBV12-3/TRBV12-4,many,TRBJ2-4,CASSYGQGQTKNIQYF,TGTGCCAGCAGCTATGGCCAGGGACAAACCAAAAACATTCAGTACTTC
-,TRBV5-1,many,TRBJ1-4,CASSIGRRTNEKLFF,TGCGCCAGCAGCATCGGACGGAGAACTAATGAAAAACTGTTTTTT
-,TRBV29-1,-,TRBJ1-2,CSVEDGWGNGYTF,TGCAGCGTTGAAGATGGTTGGGGGAATGGCTACACCTTC